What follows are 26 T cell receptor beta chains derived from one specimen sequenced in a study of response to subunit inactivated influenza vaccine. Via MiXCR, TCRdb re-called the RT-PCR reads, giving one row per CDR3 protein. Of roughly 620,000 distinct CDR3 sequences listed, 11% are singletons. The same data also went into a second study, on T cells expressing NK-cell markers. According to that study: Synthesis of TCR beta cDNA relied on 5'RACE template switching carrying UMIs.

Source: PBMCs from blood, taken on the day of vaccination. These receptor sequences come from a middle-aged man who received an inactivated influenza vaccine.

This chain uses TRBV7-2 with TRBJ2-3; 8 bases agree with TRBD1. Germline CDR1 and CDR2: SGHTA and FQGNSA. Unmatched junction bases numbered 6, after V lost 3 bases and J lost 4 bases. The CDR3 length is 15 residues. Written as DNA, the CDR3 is TGTGCCAGCAGCTTGCAGGGGGCAACGGCAGATACGCAGTATTTT. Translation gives CASSLQGATADTQYF.

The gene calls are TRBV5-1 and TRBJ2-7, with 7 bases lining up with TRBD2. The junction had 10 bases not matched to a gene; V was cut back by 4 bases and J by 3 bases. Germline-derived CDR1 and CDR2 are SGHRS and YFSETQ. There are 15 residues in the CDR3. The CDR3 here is CASSVFGSSGYEQYF. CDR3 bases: TGCGCCAGCAGCGTATTTGGGTCTAGCGGCTACGAGCAGTACTTC. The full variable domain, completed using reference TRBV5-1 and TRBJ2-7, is KAGVTQTPRYLIKTRGQQVTLSCSPISGHRSVSWYQQTPGQGLQFLFEYFSETQRNKGNFPGRFSGRQFSNSRSEMNVSTLELGDSALYLCASSVFGSSGYEQYFGPGTRLTVT.

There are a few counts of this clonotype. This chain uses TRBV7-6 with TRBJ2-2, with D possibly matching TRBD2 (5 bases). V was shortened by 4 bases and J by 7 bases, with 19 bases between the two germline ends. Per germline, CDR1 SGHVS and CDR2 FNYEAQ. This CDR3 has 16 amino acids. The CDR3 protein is CASSSTPGTIGGELFF. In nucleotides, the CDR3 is TGTGCCAGCAGCTCTACGCCGGGAACAATAGGCGGGGAGCTGTTTTTT.

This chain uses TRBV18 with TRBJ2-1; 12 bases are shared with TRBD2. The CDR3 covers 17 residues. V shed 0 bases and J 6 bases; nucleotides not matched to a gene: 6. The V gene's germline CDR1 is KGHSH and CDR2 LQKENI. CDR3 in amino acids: CASSPPRTSGTRNEQFF. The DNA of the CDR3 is TGTGCCAGCTCACCACCGAGGACTAGCGGGACGCGCAATGAGCAGTTCTTC.

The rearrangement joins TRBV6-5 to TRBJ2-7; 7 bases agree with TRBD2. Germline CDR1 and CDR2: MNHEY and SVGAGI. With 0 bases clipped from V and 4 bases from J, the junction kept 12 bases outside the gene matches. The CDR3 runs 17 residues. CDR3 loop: CASSYSPSGGTNYEQYF. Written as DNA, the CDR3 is TGTGCCAGCAGTTACTCCCCTTCGGGGGGAACTAATTACGAGCAGTACTTC.

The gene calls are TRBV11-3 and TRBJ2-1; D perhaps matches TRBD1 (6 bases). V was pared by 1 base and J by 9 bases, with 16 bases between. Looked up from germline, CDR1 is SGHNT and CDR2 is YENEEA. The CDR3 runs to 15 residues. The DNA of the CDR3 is TGTGCCAGCAGCTTAGTTCCAGGCAGGGGTGCTGAGCAGTTCTTC. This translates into CASSLVPGRGAEQFF.

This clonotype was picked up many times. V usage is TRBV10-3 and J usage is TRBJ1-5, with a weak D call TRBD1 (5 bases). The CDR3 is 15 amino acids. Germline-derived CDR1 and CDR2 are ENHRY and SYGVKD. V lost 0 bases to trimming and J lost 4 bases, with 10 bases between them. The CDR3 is CAISESGGGNQPQHF. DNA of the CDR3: TGTGCCATCAGTGAGTCGGGGGGAGGGAATCAGCCCCAGCATTTT.

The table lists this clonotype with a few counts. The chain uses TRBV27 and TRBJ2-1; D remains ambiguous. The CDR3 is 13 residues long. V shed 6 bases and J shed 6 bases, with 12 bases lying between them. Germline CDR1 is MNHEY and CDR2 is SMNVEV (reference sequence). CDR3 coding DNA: TGTGCCAGCAGACCCGGACGGTTCAATGAGCAGTTCTTC. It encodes CASRPGRFNEQFF.

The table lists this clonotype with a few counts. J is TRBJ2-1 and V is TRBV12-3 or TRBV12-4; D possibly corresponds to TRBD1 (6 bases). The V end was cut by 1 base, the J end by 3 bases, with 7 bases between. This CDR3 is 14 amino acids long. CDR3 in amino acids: CASSLGTDYNEQFF. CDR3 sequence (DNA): TGTGCCAGCAGTTTAGGGACAGACTACAATGAGCAGTTCTTC.

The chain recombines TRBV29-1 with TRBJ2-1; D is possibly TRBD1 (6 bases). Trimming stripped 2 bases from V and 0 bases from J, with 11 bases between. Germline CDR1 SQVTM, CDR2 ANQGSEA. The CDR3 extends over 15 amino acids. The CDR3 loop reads CSVEPRGSSYNEQFF. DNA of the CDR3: TGCAGCGTTGAACCGAGGGGGAGCTCCTACAATGAGCAGTTCTTC.

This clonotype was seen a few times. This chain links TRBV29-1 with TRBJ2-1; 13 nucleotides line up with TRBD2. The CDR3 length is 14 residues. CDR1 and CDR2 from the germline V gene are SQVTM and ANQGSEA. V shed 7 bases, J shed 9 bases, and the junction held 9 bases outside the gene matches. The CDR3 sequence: CSAKLAGGPGEQFF. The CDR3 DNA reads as TGCAGCGCCAAACTAGCGGGAGGGCCAGGTGAGCAGTTCTTC.

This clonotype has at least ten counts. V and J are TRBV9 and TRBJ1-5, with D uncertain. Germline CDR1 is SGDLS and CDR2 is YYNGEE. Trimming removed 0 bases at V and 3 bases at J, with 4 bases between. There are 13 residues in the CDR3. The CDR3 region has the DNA TGTGCCAGCAGCGTAGGACCCAATCAGCCCCAGCATTTT. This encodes CASSVGPNQPQHF.

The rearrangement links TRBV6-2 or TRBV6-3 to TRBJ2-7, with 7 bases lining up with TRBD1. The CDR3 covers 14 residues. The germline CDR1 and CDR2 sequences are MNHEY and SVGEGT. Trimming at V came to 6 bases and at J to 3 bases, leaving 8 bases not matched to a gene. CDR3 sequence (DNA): TGTGCCAGCAGCCGACCGGGACAGCTCTACGAGCAGTACTTC. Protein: CASSRPGQLYEQYF.

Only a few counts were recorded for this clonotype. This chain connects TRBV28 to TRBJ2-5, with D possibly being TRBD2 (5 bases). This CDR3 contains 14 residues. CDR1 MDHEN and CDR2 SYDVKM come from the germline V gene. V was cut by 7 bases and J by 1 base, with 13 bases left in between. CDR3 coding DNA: TGTGCCAGCACCCGTGCGGGTTCCCAAGAGACCCAGTACTTC. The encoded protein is CASTRAGSQETQYF.

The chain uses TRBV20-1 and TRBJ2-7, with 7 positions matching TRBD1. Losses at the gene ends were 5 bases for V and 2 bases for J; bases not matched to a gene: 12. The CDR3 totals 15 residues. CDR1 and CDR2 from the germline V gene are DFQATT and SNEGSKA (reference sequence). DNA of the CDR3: TGCAGTGCTGCAAGCCCAGGACAGGCAACCTACGAGCAGTACTTC. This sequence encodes CSAASPGQATYEQYF.

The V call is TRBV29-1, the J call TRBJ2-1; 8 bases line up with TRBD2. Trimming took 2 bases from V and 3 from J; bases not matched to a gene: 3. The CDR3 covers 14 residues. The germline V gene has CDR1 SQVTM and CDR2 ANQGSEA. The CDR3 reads CSVEFAGGYNEQFF. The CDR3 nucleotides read TGCAGCGTTGAATTCGCGGGGGGCTACAATGAGCAGTTCTTC.

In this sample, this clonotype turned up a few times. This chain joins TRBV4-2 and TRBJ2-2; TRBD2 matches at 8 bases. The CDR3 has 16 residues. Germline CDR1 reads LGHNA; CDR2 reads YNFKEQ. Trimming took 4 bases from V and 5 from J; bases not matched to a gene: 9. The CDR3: CASSPASGRVTGELFF. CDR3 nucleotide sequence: TGTGCCAGCAGCCCGGCCTCCGGGAGGGTAACCGGGGAGCTGTTTTTT.

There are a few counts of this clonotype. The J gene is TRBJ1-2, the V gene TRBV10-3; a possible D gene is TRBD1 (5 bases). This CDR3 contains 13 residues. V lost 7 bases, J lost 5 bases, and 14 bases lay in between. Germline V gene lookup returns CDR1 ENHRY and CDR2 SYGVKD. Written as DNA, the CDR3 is TGTGCCATCACCGGGGGGGAGAGTTATGGCTACACCTTC. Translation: CAITGGESYGYTF.

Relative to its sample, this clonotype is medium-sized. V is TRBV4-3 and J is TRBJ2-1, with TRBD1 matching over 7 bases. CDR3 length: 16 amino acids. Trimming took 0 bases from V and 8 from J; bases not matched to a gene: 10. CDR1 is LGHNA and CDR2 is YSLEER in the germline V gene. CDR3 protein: CASSQEGDRTGDEQFF. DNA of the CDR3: TGCGCCAGCAGCCAAGAAGGGGATAGGACAGGTGATGAGCAGTTCTTC.

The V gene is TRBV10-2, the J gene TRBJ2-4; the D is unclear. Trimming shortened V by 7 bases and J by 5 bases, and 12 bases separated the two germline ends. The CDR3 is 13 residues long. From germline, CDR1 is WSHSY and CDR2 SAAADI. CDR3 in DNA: TGCGCCAGCAAGCTTAACAGTGAAAACATTCAGTACTTC. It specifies CASKLNSENIQYF.

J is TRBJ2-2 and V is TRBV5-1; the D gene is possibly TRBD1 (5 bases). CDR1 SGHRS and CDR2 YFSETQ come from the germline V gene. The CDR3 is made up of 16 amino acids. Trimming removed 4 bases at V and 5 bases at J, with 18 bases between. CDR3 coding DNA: TGCGCCAGCAGCCTAGGCCAGGGTTTGGAGACCGGGGAGCTGTTTTTT. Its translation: CASSLGQGLETGELFF.

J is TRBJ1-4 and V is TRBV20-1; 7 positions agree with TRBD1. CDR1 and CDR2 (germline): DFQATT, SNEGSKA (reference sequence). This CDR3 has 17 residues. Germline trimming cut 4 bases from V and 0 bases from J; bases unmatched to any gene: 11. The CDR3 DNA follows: TGCAGTGCTAAGCCAGGACAGGAAGAGGCAACTAATGAAAAACTGTTTTTT. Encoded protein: CSAKPGQEEATNEKLFF.

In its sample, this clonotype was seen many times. The CDR3 DNA reads as TGTGCCAGCAGCTTAGACGGCGGGGTTTCACCCCTCCACTTT. Its translation: CASSLDGGVSPLHF. This chain links TRBV7-2 with TRBJ1-6; D unresolved. V lost 1 base and J lost 9, with 10 bases in between. This CDR3 spans 14 amino acids. The germline gives CDR1 SGHTA, CDR2 FQGNSA. The full variable domain, in which reference TRBV7-2 and TRBJ1-6 provide the parts outside the CDR3, is GAGVSQSPSNKVTEKGKDVELRCDPISGHTALYWYRQSLGQGLEFLIYFQGNSAPDKSGLPSDRFSAERTGGSVSTLTIQRTQQEDSAVYLCASSLDGGVSPLHFGNGTRLTVT.

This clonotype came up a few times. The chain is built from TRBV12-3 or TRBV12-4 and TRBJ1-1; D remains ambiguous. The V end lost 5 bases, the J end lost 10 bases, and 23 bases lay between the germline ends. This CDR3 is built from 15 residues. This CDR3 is CASSPQDGGFKGAFF. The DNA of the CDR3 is TGTGCCAGCAGTCCCCAAGATGGCGGATTTAAAGGAGCTTTCTTT.

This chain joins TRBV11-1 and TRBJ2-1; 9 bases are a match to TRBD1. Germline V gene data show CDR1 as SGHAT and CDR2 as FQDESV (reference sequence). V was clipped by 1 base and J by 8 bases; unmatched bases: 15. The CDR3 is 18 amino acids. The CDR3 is CASSLVSVGTGKADEQFF. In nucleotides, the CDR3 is TGTGCCAGCAGCTTAGTTTCGGTCGGGACAGGGAAGGCCGATGAGCAGTTCTTC. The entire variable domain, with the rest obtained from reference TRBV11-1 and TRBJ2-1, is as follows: EAEVAQSPRYKITEKSQAVAFWCDPISGHATLYWYRQILGQGPELLVQFQDESVVDDSQLPKDRFSAERLKGVDSTLKIQPAELGDSAMYLCASSLVSVGTGKADEQFFGPGTRLTVL.

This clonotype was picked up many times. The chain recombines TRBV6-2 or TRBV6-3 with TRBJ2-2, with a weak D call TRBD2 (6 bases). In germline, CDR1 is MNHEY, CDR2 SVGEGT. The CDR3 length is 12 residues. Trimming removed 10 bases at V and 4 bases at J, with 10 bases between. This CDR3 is CATRRGTGELFF. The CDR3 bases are TGTGCCACCCGGCGGGGCACCGGGGAGCTGTTTTTT.